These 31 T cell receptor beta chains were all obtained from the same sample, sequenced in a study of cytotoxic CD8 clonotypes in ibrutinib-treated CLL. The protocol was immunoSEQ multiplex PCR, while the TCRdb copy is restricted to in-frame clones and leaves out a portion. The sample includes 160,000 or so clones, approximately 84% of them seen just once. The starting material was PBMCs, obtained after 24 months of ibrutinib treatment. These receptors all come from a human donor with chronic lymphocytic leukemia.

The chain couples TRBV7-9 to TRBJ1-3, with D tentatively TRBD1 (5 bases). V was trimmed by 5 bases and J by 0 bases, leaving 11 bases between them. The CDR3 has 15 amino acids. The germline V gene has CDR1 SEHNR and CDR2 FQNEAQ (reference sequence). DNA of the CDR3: TGTGCCAGCAGCCAGGGAACCGGCTCTGGAAACACCATATATTTT. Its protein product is CASSQGTGSGNTIYF.

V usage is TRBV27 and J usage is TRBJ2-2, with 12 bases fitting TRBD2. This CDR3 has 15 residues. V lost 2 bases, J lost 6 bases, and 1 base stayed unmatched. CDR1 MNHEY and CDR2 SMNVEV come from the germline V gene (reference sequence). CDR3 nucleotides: TGTGCCAGCAGTTTAAGACTAGCGGGAGCCGGGGAGCTGTTTTTT. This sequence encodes CASSLRLAGAGELFF.

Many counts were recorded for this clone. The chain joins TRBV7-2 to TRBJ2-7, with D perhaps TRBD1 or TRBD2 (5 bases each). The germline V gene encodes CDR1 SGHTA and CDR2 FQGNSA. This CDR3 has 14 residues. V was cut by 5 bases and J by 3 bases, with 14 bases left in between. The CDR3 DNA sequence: TGTGCCAGCAGCCCTAGTGGGGGATACTACGAGCAGTACTTC. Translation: CASSPSGGYYEQYF.

The CDR3 here is CSAPKAYEQYF. In DNA, the CDR3 is TGCAGTGCTCCGAAGGCCTACGAGCAGTACTTC. This rearrangement joins TRBV20-1 to TRBJ2-7; no firm D call. This CDR3 is 11 amino acids long. CDR1 DFQATT and CDR2 SNEGSKA come from the germline V gene (reference sequence). V shed 5 bases and J shed 2 bases, with 7 bases lying between them.

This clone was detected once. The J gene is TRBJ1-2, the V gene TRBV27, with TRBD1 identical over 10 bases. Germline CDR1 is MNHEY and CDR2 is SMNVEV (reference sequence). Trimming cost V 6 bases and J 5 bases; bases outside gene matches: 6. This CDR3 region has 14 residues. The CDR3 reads CASRAGQGRYGYTF. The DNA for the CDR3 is TGTGCCAGCAGGGCGGGACAGGGGCGTTATGGCTACACCTTC.

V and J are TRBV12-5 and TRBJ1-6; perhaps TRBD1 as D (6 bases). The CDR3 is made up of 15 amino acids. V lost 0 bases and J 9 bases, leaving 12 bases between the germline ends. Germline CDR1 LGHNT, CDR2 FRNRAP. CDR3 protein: CASGLVTGLASPLHF. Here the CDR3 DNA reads TGTGCTAGTGGTTTGGTCACAGGGTTAGCTTCACCCCTCCACTTT.

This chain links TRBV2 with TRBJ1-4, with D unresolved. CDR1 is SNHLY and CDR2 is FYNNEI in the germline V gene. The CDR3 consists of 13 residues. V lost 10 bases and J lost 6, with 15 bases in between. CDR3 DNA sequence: TGTGCCAAACAAGGAATTCCGGATGAAAAACTGTTTTTT. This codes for CAKQGIPDEKLFF.

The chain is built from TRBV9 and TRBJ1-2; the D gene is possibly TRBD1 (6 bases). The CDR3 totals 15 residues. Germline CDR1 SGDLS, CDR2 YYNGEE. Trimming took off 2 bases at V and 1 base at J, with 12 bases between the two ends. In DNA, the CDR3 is TGTGCCAGCAGCGTTTCAGGGGAGGGTAACTATGGCTACACCTTC. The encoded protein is CASSVSGEGNYGYTF.

The CDR3 here is CASSLDSDRNNQPQHF. CDR3 DNA: TGTGCCAGCAGCTTAGATTCGGACAGGAATAATCAGCCCCAGCATTTT. The V and J genes are TRBV11-2 and TRBJ1-5; TRBD1 matches 7 bases. This CDR3 has 16 amino acids. CDR1 SGHAT and CDR2 FQNNGV come from the germline V gene. Trimming removed 0 bases from V and 4 bases from J; junction bases left unmatched: 6.

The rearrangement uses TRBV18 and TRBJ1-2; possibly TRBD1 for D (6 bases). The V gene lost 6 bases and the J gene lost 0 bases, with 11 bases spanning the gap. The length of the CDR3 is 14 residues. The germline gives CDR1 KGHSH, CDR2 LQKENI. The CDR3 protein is CASSPGQTNYGYTF. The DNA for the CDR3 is TGTGCCAGCTCGCCCGGACAGACTAACTATGGCTACACCTTC. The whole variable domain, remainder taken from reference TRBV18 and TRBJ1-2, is NAGVMQNPRHLVRRRGQEARLRCSPMKGHSHVYWYRQLPEEGLKFMVYLQKENIIDESGMPKERFSAEFPKEGPSILRIQQVVRGDSAAYFCASSPGQTNYGYTFGSGTRLTVV.

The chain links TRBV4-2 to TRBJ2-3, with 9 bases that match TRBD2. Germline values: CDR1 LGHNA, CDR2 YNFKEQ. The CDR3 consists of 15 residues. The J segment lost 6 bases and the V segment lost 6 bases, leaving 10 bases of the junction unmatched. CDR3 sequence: CASRRLSGRTDTQYF. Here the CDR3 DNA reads TGTGCCAGCAGAAGGCTTAGCGGGAGAACTGATACGCAGTATTTT.

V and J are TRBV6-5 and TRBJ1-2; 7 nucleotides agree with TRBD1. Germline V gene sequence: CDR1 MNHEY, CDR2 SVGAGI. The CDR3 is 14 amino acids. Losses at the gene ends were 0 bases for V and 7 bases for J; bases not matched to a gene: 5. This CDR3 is CASSYSSQGVGYTF. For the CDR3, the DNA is TGTGCCAGCAGTTACTCGTCCCAGGGGGTTGGCTACACCTTC.

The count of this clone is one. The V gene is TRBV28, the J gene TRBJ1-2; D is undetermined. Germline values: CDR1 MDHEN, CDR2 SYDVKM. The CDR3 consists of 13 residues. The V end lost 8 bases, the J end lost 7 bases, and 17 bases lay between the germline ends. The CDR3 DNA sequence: TGTGCCAGCGGGGTCGGGAGTGTAGGTGGCTACACCTTC. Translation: CASGVGSVGGYTF.

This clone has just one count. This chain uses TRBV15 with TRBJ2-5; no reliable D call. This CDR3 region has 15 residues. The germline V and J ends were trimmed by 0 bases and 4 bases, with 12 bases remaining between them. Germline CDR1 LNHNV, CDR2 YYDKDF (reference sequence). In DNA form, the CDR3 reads TGTGCCACCAGCAGAGATCTTGTCACGTCAGAGACCCAGTACTTC. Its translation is CATSRDLVTSETQYF. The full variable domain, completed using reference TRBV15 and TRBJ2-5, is DAMVIQNPRYQVTQFGKPVTLSCSQTLNHNVMYWYQQKSSQAPKLLFHYYDKDFNNEADTPDNFQSRRPNTSFCFLDIRSPGLGDTAMYLCATSRDLVTSETQYFGPGTRLLVL.

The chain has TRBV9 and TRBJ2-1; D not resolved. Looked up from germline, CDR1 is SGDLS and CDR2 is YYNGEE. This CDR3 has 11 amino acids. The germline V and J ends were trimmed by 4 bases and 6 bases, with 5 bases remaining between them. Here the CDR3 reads CASSPSNEQFF. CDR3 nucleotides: TGTGCCAGCAGCCCAAGCAATGAGCAGTTCTTC.

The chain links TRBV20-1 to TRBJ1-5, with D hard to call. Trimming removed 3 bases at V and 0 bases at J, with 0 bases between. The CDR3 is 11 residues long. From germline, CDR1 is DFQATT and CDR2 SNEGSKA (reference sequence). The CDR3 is CSASSNQPQHF. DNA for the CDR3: TGCAGTGCTAGTAGCAATCAGCCCCAGCATTTT.

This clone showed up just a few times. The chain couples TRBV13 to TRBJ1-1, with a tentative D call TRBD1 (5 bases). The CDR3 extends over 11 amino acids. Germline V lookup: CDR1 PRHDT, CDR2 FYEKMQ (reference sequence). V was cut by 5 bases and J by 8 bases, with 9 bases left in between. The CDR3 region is CASSLGHEAFF. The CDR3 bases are TGTGCCAGCAGCCTCGGACACGAAGCTTTCTTT.

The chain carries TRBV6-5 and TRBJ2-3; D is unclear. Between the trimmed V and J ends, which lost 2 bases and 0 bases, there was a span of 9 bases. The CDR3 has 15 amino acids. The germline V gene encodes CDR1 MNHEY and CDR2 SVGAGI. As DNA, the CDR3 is TGTGCCAGCAGTTACGGTCTGGGGAGCACAGATACGCAGTATTTT. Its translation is CASSYGLGSTDTQYF.

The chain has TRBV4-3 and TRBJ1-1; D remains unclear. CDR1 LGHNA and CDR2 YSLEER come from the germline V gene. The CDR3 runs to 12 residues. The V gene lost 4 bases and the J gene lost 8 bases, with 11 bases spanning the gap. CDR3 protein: CASSLKGKEAFF. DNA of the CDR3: TGCGCCAGCAGCCTAAAGGGAAAGGAAGCTTTCTTT.

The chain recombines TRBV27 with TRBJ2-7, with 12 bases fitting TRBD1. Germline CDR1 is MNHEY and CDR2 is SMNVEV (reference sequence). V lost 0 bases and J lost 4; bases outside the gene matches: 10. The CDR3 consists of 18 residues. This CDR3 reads CASSLSIRRDRGRYEQYF. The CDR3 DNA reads TGTGCCAGCAGTTTATCGATACGCCGGGACAGGGGGCGGTACGAGCAGTACTTC.

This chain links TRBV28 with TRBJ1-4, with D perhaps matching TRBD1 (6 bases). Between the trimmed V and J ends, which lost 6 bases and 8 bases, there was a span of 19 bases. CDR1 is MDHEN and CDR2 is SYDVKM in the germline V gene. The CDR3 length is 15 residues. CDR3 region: CASSEGGGRGEKLFF. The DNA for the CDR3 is TGTGCCAGCAGCGAAGGCGGGGGGCGCGGGGAAAAACTGTTTTTT.

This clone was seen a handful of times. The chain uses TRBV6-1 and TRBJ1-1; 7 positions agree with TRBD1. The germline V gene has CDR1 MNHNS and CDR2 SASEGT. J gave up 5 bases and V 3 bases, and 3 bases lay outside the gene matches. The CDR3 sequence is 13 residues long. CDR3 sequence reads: CASSERQGTEAFF. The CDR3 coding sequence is TGTGCCAGCAGTGAGAGACAGGGTACTGAAGCTTTCTTT.

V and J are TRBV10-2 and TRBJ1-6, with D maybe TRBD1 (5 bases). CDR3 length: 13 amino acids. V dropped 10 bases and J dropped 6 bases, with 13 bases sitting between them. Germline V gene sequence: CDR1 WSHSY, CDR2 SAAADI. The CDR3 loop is CATGTGRNSPLHF. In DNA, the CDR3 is TGCGCCACTGGGACTGGGCGTAATTCACCCCTCCACTTT.

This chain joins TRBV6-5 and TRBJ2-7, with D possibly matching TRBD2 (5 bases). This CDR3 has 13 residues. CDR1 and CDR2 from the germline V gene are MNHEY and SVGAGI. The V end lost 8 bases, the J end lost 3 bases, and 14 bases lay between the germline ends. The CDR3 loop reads CASRTPVVYEQYF. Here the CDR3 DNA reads TGTGCCAGCCGGACTCCGGTGGTCTACGAGCAGTACTTC.

CDR3 residues: CASSWTGTTNQPQHF. The CDR3 DNA follows: TGTGCCAGTAGTTGGACAGGGACTACCAATCAGCCCCAGCATTTT. V is TRBV19 and J is TRBJ1-5, with TRBD1 matching over 8 bases. V gave up 5 bases and J gave up 3 bases; unmatched junction bases: 6. The CDR3 length is 15 residues. From germline, CDR1 is LNHDA and CDR2 SQIVND (reference sequence).

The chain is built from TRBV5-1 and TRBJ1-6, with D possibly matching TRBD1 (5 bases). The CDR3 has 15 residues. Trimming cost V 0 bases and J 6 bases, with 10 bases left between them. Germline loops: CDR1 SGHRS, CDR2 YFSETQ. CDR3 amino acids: CASSLEWGGNSPLHF. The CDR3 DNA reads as TGCGCCAGCAGCTTGGAGTGGGGGGGTAATTCACCCCTCCACTTT.

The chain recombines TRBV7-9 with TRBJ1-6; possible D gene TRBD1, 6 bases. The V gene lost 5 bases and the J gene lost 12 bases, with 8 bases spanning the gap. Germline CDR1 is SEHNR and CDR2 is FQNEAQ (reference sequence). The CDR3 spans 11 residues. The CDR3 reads CASSPQGPLHF. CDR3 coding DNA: TGTGCCAGCAGCCCACAGGGACCCCTCCACTTT.

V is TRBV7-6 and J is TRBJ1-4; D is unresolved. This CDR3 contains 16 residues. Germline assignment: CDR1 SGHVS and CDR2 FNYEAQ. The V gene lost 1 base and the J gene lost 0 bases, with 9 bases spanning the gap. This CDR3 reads CASSLVRAPTNEKLFF. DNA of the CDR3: TGTGCCAGCAGCTTAGTCCGTGCTCCAACTAATGAAAAACTGTTTTTT.

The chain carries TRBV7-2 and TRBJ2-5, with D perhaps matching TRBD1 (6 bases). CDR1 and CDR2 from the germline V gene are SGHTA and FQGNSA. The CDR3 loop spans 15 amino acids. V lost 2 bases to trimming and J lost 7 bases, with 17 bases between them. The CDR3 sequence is CASSLSAGDHGTQYF. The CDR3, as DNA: TGTGCCAGCAGCTTATCGGCAGGGGACCACGGGACCCAGTACTTC.

The CDR3 DNA sequence: TGTGCCTGGACCACACCGGACAGGGGAAGGATTGAAGCTTTCTTT. It is translated as CAWTTPDRGRIEAFF. The chain joins TRBV30 to TRBJ1-1, with 9 bases matching TRBD1. Germline loops: CDR1 GTSNPN, CDR2 SVGIG (reference sequence). Unmatched junction bases numbered 13, after V lost 4 bases and J lost 7 bases. The CDR3 length is 15 residues.

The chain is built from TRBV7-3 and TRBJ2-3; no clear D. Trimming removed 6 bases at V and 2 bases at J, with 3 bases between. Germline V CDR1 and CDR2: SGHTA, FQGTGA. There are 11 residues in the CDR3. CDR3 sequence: CASSITDTQYF. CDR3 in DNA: TGTGCCAGCAGTATCACAGATACGCAGTATTTT.